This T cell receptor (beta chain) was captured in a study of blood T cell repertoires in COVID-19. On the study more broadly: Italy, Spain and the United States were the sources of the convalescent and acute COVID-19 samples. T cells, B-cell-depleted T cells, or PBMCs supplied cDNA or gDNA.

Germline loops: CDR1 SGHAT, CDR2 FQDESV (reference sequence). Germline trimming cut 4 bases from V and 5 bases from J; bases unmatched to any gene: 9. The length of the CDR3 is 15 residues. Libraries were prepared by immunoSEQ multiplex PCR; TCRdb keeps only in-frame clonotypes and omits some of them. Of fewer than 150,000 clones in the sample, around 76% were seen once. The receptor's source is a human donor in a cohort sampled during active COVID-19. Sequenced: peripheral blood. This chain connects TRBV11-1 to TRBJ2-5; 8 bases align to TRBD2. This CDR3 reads CASSSFGGAWETQYF. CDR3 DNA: TGTGCCAGCAGCTCCTTCGGGGGGGCCTGGGAGACCCAGTACTTC.